This TCR beta chain was profiled in a study of blood T cells in healthy people across ages. V shed 1 base and J 0 bases; nucleotides not matched to a gene: 6. From germline, CDR1 is DFQATT and CDR2 SNEGSKA (reference sequence). The CDR3 length is 15 residues. Primed by a sample-barcoded 5' primer and a J-beta primer mix, a second PCR proceeded for 7 to 11 cycles. TCRdb fed the 5' RACE reads into MiXCR, producing one record per CDR3 protein. This table has about 650,000 distinct CDR3 sequences, about 34% appearing once. Source material: blood. This clonotype was sampled from a woman over 75 in good health. The genes are TRBV20-1 and TRBJ2-7; the match to TRBD1 covers 7 bases. The CDR3 sequence is CSARAWGQSSYEQYF. The DNA of the CDR3 is TGCAGTGCTAGAGCGTGGGGACAGAGCTCCTACGAGCAGTACTTC.